The 8 T cell receptor beta chains below were found in one sample sequenced in a study of T cells in Graves' hyperthyroidism and ophthalmopathy. Amplified TCR beta CDR3 regions came from RNA transcripts. The HTBI primer set served for first-round RT-PCR of the TCR CDR3. MiXCR, run by TCRdb on the multiplex PCR reads, gives a single entry per CDR3 protein. This sample has hundreds of thousands of distinct CDR3 sequences, with about two fifths found just once. The specimen was blood. Receptors originate from a man between 18 and 29 years old with Graves' hyperthyroidism.

The V gene is TRBV2, the J gene TRBJ2-1; 8 bases fit TRBD1. Germline V lookup: CDR1 SNHLY, CDR2 FYNNEI. The V and J ends lost 1 base and 10 bases, in that order; junction bases with no gene match: 6. The CDR3 sequence is 14 residues long. Here the CDR3 reads CASSEGQGAREQFF. The DNA for the CDR3 is TGTGCCAGCAGTGAAGGGCAGGGGGCGCGAGAGCAGTTCTTC.

This clonotype turned up a few times. V and J are TRBV11-2 and TRBJ1-2; weak D call: TRBD1 (5 bases). CDR1 and CDR2 (germline): SGHAT, FQNNGV. Trimming removed 8 bases from V and 3 bases from J, with 22 bases in between. CDR3 length equals 16 residues. The CDR3 here is CASRPGTSRTDYGYTF. CDR3 DNA: TGTGCCAGCCGTCCCGGGACCTCCCGTACTGACTATGGCTACACCTTC. The variable domain in full, with the rest retrieved from reference TRBV11-2 and TRBJ1-2, is EAGVAQSPRYKIIEKRQSVAFWCNPISGHATLYWYQQILGQGPKLLIQFQNNGVVDDSQLPKDRFSAERLKGVDSTLKIQPAKLEDSAVYLCASRPGTSRTDYGYTFGSGTRLTVV.

The rearrangement links TRBV10-3 to TRBJ1-5, with D unresolved. Per the germline V gene, CDR1 is ENHRY and CDR2 is SYGVKD. The CDR3 is made up of 14 amino acids. Trimming took off 10 bases at V and 8 bases at J, with 21 bases between the two ends. CDR3: CASKAGPSGEPQHF. The CDR3 region has the DNA TGTGCCAGCAAGGCAGGTCCTTCTGGGGAGCCCCAGCATTTT.

V usage is TRBV15 and J usage is TRBJ2-7; the match to TRBD2 covers 9 bases. The end of the DNA aligns better with TRBJ2-1, so the J call may be wrong. Germline values: CDR1 LNHNV, CDR2 YYDKDF (reference sequence). This CDR3 comprises 16 residues. Here the CDR3 reads CATSRGGTSWIDEQFF. DNA of the CDR3: TGTGCCACCAGCAGAGGTGGGACTAGCTGGATCGATGAGCAGTTCTTC.

Remarks on this clonotype: A much larger clone differs by one base, so this may be a read error. This rearrangement joins TRBV7-2 to TRBJ2-7; the D call may be TRBD1 or TRBD2 (5 bases each). Germline V lookup: CDR1 SGHTA, CDR2 FQGNSA. The CDR3 runs 12 residues. In nucleotides, the CDR3 is TGTGCCAGCACCTATGGGGGATACGAGCAGTGCTTC. This sequence encodes CASTYGGYEQCF.

The rearrangement uses TRBV6-5 and TRBJ2-7; D not resolved. Trimming cost V 5 bases and J 2 bases, with 13 bases left between them. This CDR3 is built from 14 residues. Germline CDR1 is MNHEY and CDR2 is SVGAGI. The CDR3 loop is CASSPLPVTYEQYF. As DNA, the CDR3 is TGTGCCAGCAGTCCCCTCCCGGTAACCTACGAGCAGTACTTC.

Comments on this clonotype: Since a much larger clone is just one base distant, this may be a read error. This rearrangement joins TRBV5-1 to TRBJ1-2, with D possibly matching TRBD1 (5 bases). CDR1 is SGHRS and CDR2 is YFSETQ in the germline V gene. This CDR3 is built from 13 residues. The V end was cut by 10 bases, the J end by 4 bases, with 17 bases between. The CDR3 sequence is CAGGRDGIYGYTF. DNA for the CDR3: TGCGCCGGCGGCCGGGACGGGATCTATGGCTACACCTTC.

This clonotype was recorded many times. This chain joins TRBV12-3 or TRBV12-4 and TRBJ2-5; no reliable D call. The CDR3 length is 13 residues. The ends were cut back, 6 bases at V and 5 bases at J, with 13 bases in the middle. CDR3 region: CASSSGHGETQYF. The CDR3 DNA follows: TGTGCCAGCAGCTCCGGCCACGGGGAGACCCAGTACTTC.